This TCR beta chain was profiled in a study of cytomegalovirus exposure and HLA in healthy donors. Study-wide results and caveats: Later on, a genetic analysis was performed. It linked a missense variant in DCLRE1C with V- and J-gene trimming of TCR beta. Earlier findings revealed that most TCR beta V segments proved productive either about 87% or about 30% of the time.

Primers included in the PCR were 60 Vbeta and 13 Jbeta primers. The table came from immunoSEQ multiplex PCR; TCRdb's copy has only in-frame clones and leaves some out. The sample includes over 200,000 clones, about 85% of them seen just once. Germline CDR1 reads SNHLY; CDR2 reads FYNNEI. This CDR3 has 14 residues. Germline trimming cut 6 bases from V and 8 bases from J; bases unmatched to any gene: 8. Samples came from healthy bone marrow donors. Of note for this clone: The antigen is undetermined.

The sample consisted of PBMCs. The sequence was collected from a human donor in good health. This chain joins TRBV2 and TRBJ2-1; TRBD2 matches 9 bases. The CDR3 DNA reads TGTGCCAGCAGGGCGGGAGGGTGGGCCGATGAGCAGTTCTTC. Its translation: CASRAGGWADEQFF.